The sequence of this T cell receptor (beta chain) was determined in a study of blood T cell repertoires in COVID-19. V was clipped by 0 bases and J by 0 bases; unmatched bases: 5. From germline, CDR1 is LGHDT and CDR2 YNNKEL (reference sequence). This CDR3 is built from 17 residues. In the study's own analysis: Reference gene primers were amplified, and this amplification served to estimate nucleated cell counts. Method: immunoSEQ multiplex PCR; TCRdb's copy keeps in-frame clones and lacks some. The V and J calls and clone size come from that table; D and trimming were worked out from the DNA. The sample holds around 63,000 clones, 70% to 80% seen once.

The specimen sequenced was peripheral blood. The chain links TRBV3-1 (or the pseudogene TRBV3-2) to TRBJ2-4; 7 bases match TRBD2. This clonotype was sampled from a human donor in a cohort sampled during active COVID-19. This CDR3 is CASSQDAGASAKNIQYF. The CDR3 DNA follows: TGTGCCAGCAGCCAAGATGCGGGAGCCTCAGCCAAAAACATTCAGTACTTC.